The clone carrying this T cell receptor beta chain has only a few counts. Its antigen is currently unknown. Trimming pared 2 bases from V and 4 bases from J, leaving 6 bases between. Germline lookup yields CDR1 MNHNS and CDR2 SASEGT. CDR3 length: 12 residues. The data were obtained in a study of blood T cells in healthy people across ages. Regarding the study as a whole: Across the age range, TCR beta diversity per million T cells fell in a roughly linear way. Investigators treated diversity estimates from one million T cells as underestimates. More naive CD4+ cells and higher diversity marked long-lived donors relative to aged donors. Lack of knowledge of donor CMV status possibly confounded expanded clonotype changes.

The authors ran a second PCR of 7 to 11 cycles using a sample-barcoded 5' primer and a J-beta primer mix. TCRdb reprocessed the 5' RACE reads via MiXCR and lists one record per CDR3 protein. This sample has about 780,000 distinct CDR3 sequences, with about 46% found just once. The specimen sequenced was blood. This rearrangement joins TRBV6-1 to TRBJ2-7; D is uncertain. This clonotype originated in a man older than 75 in good health. DNA for the CDR3: TGTGCCAGCAGTGAAATGCGATACGAGCAGTACTTC. Protein product: CASSEMRYEQYF.